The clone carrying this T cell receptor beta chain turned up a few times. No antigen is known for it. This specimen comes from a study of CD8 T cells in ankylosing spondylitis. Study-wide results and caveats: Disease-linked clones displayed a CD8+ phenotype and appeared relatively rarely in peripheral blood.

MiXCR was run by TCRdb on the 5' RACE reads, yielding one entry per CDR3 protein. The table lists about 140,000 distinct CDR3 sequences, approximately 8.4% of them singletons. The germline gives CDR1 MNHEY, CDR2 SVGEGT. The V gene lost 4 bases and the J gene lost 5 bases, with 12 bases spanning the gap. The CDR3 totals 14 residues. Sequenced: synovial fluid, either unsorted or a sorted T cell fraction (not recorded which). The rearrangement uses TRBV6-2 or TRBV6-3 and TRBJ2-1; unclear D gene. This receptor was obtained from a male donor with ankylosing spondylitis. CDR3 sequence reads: CASSLRYPNNEQFF. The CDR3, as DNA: TGTGCCAGCAGTTTGAGGTATCCGAACAATGAGCAGTTCTTC.